This T cell receptor beta chain was captured by sequencing in a study of shared clonotypes between healthy human individuals. Overall study context: A couple of women and a few men aged 18 to 49 made up the donors.

TCRdb's copy holds only in-frame clones and misses some; the assay was immunoSEQ multiplex PCR. The data hold about 2 million clones, with roughly 94% observed a single time. Germline-derived CDR1 and CDR2 are SGHNT and YYREEE (reference sequence). This CDR3 spans 17 amino acids. Losses at the gene ends were 0 bases for V and 0 bases for J; bases not matched to a gene: 6. Study findings and constraints: Sampling used blood alone; tissue repertoires probably differ.

Concerning this clone: Its antigen remains unidentified.

Cells designated naive CD8 were CD45RO-negative and were positively selected for CCR7, with terminally differentiated effector memory CD45RA+ cells excluded. The sequencing input was naive CD8+ T cells sorted from blood. This sequence originates from a man aged 18 to 30 in good health. The rearrangement joins TRBV5-4 to TRBJ2-1, with 7 bases identical to TRBD2. The CDR3, as DNA: TGTGCCAGCAGCTTGGATGGCGGGGGTAGCTCCTACAATGAGCAGTTCTTC. It encodes CASSLDGGGSSYNEQFF.